The table lists the clone carrying this T cell receptor beta chain with many counts. This entry is derived from a study of T cells in Graves' hyperthyroidism and ophthalmopathy. Trimming removed 8 bases from V and 0 bases from J, with 11 bases in between. Germline assignment: CDR1 LNHDA and CDR2 SQIVND (reference sequence). The CDR3 runs to 15 residues. RNA transcripts yielded amplified TCR beta CDR3 regions. The HTBI set primed first-round TCR CDR3 RT-PCR. From the multiplex PCR reads, TCRdb called clonotypes with MiXCR, one entry per CDR3 protein. The sample records hundreds of thousands of distinct CDR3 sequences, about 14% being singletons. Ophthalmopathy in the patients scored at least 3 on Clinical Activity Score and at least 4 on NOSPECS grade, lasting under 3 months.

Sequences were obtained from blood. The clonotype was recovered from a woman aged 40 to 50 with Graves' ophthalmopathy. The V call is TRBV19, the J call TRBJ2-6, with a tentative D call TRBD1 (5 bases). The CDR3 bases are TGTGCCAGTGCGAAGGGGCACTCTGGGGCCAACGTCCTGACTTTC. This translates into CASAKGHSGANVLTF.